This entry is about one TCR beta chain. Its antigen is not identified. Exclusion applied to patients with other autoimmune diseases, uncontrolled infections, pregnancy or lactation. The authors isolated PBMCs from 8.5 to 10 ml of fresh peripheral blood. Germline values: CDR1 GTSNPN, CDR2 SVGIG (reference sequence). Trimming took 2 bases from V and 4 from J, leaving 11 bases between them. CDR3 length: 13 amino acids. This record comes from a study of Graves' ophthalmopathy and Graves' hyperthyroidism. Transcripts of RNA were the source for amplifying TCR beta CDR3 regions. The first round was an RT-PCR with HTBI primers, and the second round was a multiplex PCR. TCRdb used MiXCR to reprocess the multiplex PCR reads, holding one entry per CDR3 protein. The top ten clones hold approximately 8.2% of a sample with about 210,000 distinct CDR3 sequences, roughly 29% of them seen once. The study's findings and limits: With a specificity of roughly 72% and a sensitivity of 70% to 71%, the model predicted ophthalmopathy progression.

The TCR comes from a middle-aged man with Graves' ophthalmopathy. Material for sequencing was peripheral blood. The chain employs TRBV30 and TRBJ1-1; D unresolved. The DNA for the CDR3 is TGTGCCTGGAGTCAGAATGTTGGCACTGAAGCTTTCTTT. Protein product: CAWSQNVGTEAFF. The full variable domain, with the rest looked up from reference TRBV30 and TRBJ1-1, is SQTIHQWPATLVQPVGSPLSLECTVEGTSNPNLYWYRQAAGRGLQLLFYSVGIGQISSEVPQNLSASRPQDRQFILSSKKLLLSDSGFYLCAWSQNVGTEAFFGQGTRLTVV.